The present entry profiles one TCR beta chain with its context. Stable hyperthyroidism: no ophthalmopathy progression over 18 months of follow-up. The diagnostic basis comprised clinical symptoms, serum thyroxine and TRAb, thyroid ultrasound and orbital computed tomography. Researchers amplified the TCR beta CDR3 regions from RNA transcripts. HTBI primers were the set used in a first-round RT-PCR of the TCR CDR3. In TCRdb, the multiplex PCR reads were re-called with MiXCR into one record per CDR3 protein. The sample lists about 560,000 distinct CDR3 sequences; approximately 15% were seen once. The data were obtained in a study of T cells in Graves' hyperthyroidism and ophthalmopathy. At the level of the study: Before any treatment, at initial diagnosis, peripheral blood was collected.

CDR3 length equals 13 residues. The V end was cut by 7 bases, the J end by 4 bases, with 13 bases between. The germline V gene encodes CDR1 SQVTM and CDR2 ANQGSEA. This rearrangement joins TRBV29-1 to TRBJ2-2; either TRBD1 or TRBD2 may fit D (6 bases each). The receptor was derived from a woman aged 18 to 35 with Graves' hyperthyroidism. The sequenced material came from blood. The CDR3 nucleotides read TGCAGCGGCTTGGGGGGCGGCACCGGGGAGCTGTTTTTT. Protein product: CSGLGGGTGELFF.